Below, 29 T cell receptor beta chains from the same sample are listed, as sequenced in a study of cytomegalovirus exposure and HLA in healthy donors. Researchers ran the PCR with 60 Vbeta and 13 Jbeta primers. Sequencing used immunoSEQ multiplex PCR; TCRdb keeps in-frame clones, though not all of them. The data contain over 200,000 clones, 70% to 90% of them singletons. The sequencing input was PBMCs. The origin of the receptors is a human donor in good health.

The CDR3 sequence: CASSISPNEQFF. CDR3 nucleotides: TGTGCCAGCAGTATTAGTCCCAATGAGCAGTTCTTC. The chain joins TRBV28 to TRBJ2-1; no clear D. In germline, CDR1 is MDHEN, CDR2 SYDVKM. The length of the CDR3 is 12 residues. V lost 5 bases and J lost 6, with 8 bases in between.

The J gene is TRBJ1-5, the V gene TRBV7-2; 9 bases line up with TRBD1. CDR3 length: 16 residues. The germline gives CDR1 SGHTA, CDR2 FQGNSA. J was trimmed by 1 base and V by 6 bases; bases with no gene match: 7. DNA of the CDR3: TGTGCCAGCAGAAGGACAGGGGAGTTGAGCAATCAGCCCCAGCATTTT. It specifies CASRRTGELSNQPQHF.

This clone has a handful of counts. V and J are TRBV6-5 and TRBJ2-3, with D hard to call. Trimming stripped 6 bases from V and 1 base from J, with 11 bases between. Germline values: CDR1 MNHEY, CDR2 SVGAGI. There are 14 residues in the CDR3. The CDR3 sequence is CASSPVSGTDTQYF. As DNA, the CDR3 is TGTGCCAGCAGCCCGGTCAGCGGCACAGATACGCAGTATTTT.

This chain uses TRBV2 with TRBJ1-5, with 8 bases aligning to TRBD1. V was clipped by 8 bases and J by 3 bases; unmatched bases: 6. The CDR3 sequence is 14 residues long. Germline assignment: CDR1 SNHLY and CDR2 FYNNEI. CDR3 amino acids: CASSGTGNNQPQHF. Here the CDR3 DNA reads TGTGCCAGCTCCGGGACAGGCAACAATCAGCCCCAGCATTTT. The whole variable domain, filled in from reference TRBV2 and TRBJ1-5, reads EPEVTQTPSHQVTQMGQEVILRCVPISNHLYFYWYRQILGQKVEFLVSFYNNEISEKSEIFDDQFSVERPDGSNFTLKIRSTKLEDSAMYFCASSGTGNNQPQHFGDGTRLSIL.

This clone occurred a few times. An end of the junction does not agree with germline; a read error may underlie this. The J gene is TRBJ2-3, the V gene TRBV7-7; 7 bases are shared with TRBD2. Germline V gives CDR1 SSHAT, CDR2 FNYEAQ (reference sequence). This CDR3 region has 13 residues. Here the CDR3 reads CASSFKGGDTQYF. For the CDR3, the DNA is TGTGCTAGCAGCTTCAAGGGAGGGGATACGCAGTATTTT.

Here the CDR3 DNA reads TGTGCCAGCAGTGTCAGGTTTAATGAAAAACTGTTTTTT. Protein: CASSVRFNEKLFF. The chain has TRBV2 and TRBJ1-4; D remains unclear. Germline lookup yields CDR1 SNHLY and CDR2 FYNNEI. There are 13 residues in the CDR3. The germline V and J ends were trimmed by 4 bases and 4 bases, with 7 bases remaining between them.

This chain connects TRBV6-5 to TRBJ2-5, with TRBD2 identical over 8 bases. J was trimmed by 4 bases and V by 2 bases; bases with no gene match: 3. CDR1 MNHEY and CDR2 SVGAGI come from the germline V gene. The CDR3 sequence is 14 residues long. CDR3 protein: CASSYSGSIETQYF. CDR3 bases: TGTGCCAGCAGTTACAGCGGGAGTATAGAGACCCAGTACTTC.

The V and J genes are TRBV7-9 and TRBJ2-4; TRBD2 might be the D (6 bases). The CDR3 runs to 13 residues. Looked up from germline, CDR1 is SEHNR and CDR2 is FQNEAQ (reference sequence). Trimming took off 1 base at V and 10 bases at J, with 11 bases between the two ends. DNA of the CDR3: TGTGCCAGCAGCTTAGAGGCGGGGAGTATTCAGTACTTC. Its protein is CASSLEAGSIQYF.

The chain combines TRBV11-2 with TRBJ1-1; possibly TRBD1 for D (5 bases). Trimming left V 5 bases short and J 10 bases short, with 17 bases between. This CDR3 has 13 amino acids. Germline V gene sequence: CDR1 SGHAT, CDR2 FQNNGV. The CDR3 spells CASSPTGAGTAFF. The CDR3 nucleotides are TGTGCCAGCAGCCCAACAGGTGCGGGAACAGCTTTCTTT. Using reference TRBV11-2 and TRBJ1-1 for the parts outside the CDR3, the full variable domain is EAGVAQSPRYKIIEKRQSVAFWCNPISGHATLYWYQQILGQGPKLLIQFQNNGVVDDSQLPKDRFSAERLKGVDSTLKIQPAKLEDSAVYLCASSPTGAGTAFFGQGTRLTVV.

This clone appeared a single time. This chain links TRBV6-4 with TRBJ2-2; D is perhaps TRBD2 (6 bases). CDR1 and CDR2 from the germline V gene are MRHNA and SNTAGT. This CDR3 spans 13 amino acids. The V end lost 5 bases, the J end lost 9 bases, and 13 bases lay between the germline ends. DNA for the CDR3: TGTGCCAGCAGTCACGAGGAGGGTAGGGAGCTGTTTTTT. The encoded protein is CASSHEEGRELFF.

The rearrangement uses TRBV28 and TRBJ2-5; 7 bases align to TRBD2. The CDR3 has 15 amino acids. Germline CDR1 MDHEN, CDR2 SYDVKM. The junction had 10 bases not matched to a gene; V was cut back by 4 bases and J by 5 bases. The CDR3 loop reads CASSYGAGVGETQYF. The CDR3, as DNA: TGTGCCAGCAGTTATGGGGCGGGAGTGGGGGAGACCCAGTACTTC.

This chain links TRBV7-9 with TRBJ2-3, with a possible D match to TRBD2 (5 bases). Germline V gene lookup returns CDR1 SEHNR and CDR2 FQNEAQ (reference sequence). Trimming stripped 5 bases from V and 4 bases from J, with 22 bases between. There are 17 residues in the CDR3. In DNA form, the CDR3 reads TGTGCCAGCAGCGGAACCGGATCGGGGTTTAATGCAGATACGCAGTATTTT. Translated, it gives CASSGTGSGFNADTQYF.

The V gene is TRBV5-1, the J gene TRBJ2-5, with 10 bases that match TRBD2. The germline CDR1 and CDR2 sequences are SGHRS and YFSETQ. The CDR3 is 16 amino acids. The V segment lost 1 base and the J segment 4 bases; nucleotides outside the gene matches: 7. Here the CDR3 reads CASSLRSSGSLETQYF. The CDR3 DNA reads TGCGCCAGCAGCTTGAGGTCTAGCGGGAGTCTAGAGACCCAGTACTTC.

In nucleotides, the CDR3 is TGTGCCAGCAGCTTCACAGAGACCTCCTACGAGCAGTACTTC. It encodes CASSFTETSYEQYF. This chain connects TRBV7-9 to TRBJ2-7; no clear D. The CDR3 length is 14 residues. V lost 3 bases, J lost 0 bases, and 9 bases lay in between. CDR1 is SEHNR and CDR2 is FQNEAQ in the germline V gene (reference sequence).

The chain recombines TRBV4-2 with TRBJ2-3; TRBD2 aligns across 11 bases. Germline-derived CDR1 and CDR2 are LGHNA and YNFKEQ. V was clipped by 4 bases and J by 0 bases; unmatched bases: 3. The CDR3 runs 16 residues. The CDR3 DNA is TGTGCCAGCAGCCCGATAGCGGGAGGGAGCACAGATACGCAGTATTTT. Its protein product is CASSPIAGGSTDTQYF.

J is TRBJ2-7 and V is TRBV21-1; the D segment call TRBD1 is taken from the table without a DNA check. TRBV21-1 is a recognized pseudogene. This CDR3 is 15 amino acids long. The CDR3 nucleotides are TGTGCCAGCAGCAAAGGGTGGCAGGGTATCGACGAGCAGTACTTC. It yields the protein CASSKGWQGIDEQYF.

The chain employs TRBV18 and TRBJ1-2, with D unresolved. The CDR3 spans 15 residues. V was shortened by 3 bases and J by 4 bases, with 15 bases between the two germline ends. Germline assignment: CDR1 KGHSH and CDR2 LQKENI. The CDR3 DNA follows: TGTGCCAGCTCACCTCCGTCGGGGATACTCTATGGCTACACCTTC. It specifies CASSPPSGILYGYTF.

About this clone: The same CDR3 can be traced to other DNA sequences in this sample. This sequence joins TRBV7-3 and TRBJ2-5; 13 positions agree with TRBD2. V lost 3 bases, J lost 2 bases, and 0 bases stayed unmatched. The CDR3 has 15 amino acids. Per the germline V gene, CDR1 is SGHTA and CDR2 is FQGTGA. The CDR3 protein is CASSLGLAGQETQYF. CDR3 DNA sequence: TGTGCCAGCAGCTTGGGACTAGCGGGACAAGAGACCCAGTACTTC.

The chain employs TRBV4-1 and TRBJ2-3; 10 bases match TRBD2. CDR1 is MGHRA, CDR2 YSYEKL, per germline. This CDR3 region has 18 residues. V shed 1 base, J shed 0 bases, and the junction held 7 bases outside the gene matches. CDR3 in amino acids: CASSQGRTSGTSTDTQYF. Written as DNA, the CDR3 is TGCGCCAGCAGCCAAGGCAGAACTAGCGGGACCAGCACAGATACGCAGTATTTT.

The chain combines TRBV2 with TRBJ2-1; D ambiguous. Germline V gives CDR1 SNHLY, CDR2 FYNNEI. Trimming removed 2 bases from V and 5 bases from J, with 10 bases in between. CDR3 length: 14 residues. CDR3 amino acids: CASSEPSSDNEQFF. CDR3 sequence (DNA): TGTGCCAGCAGTGAACCGTCTAGTGACAATGAGCAGTTCTTC.

The chain couples TRBV5-4 to TRBJ1-1, with D tentatively TRBD1 (6 bases). The V gene's germline CDR1 is SGHNT and CDR2 YYREEE (reference sequence). V dropped 4 bases and J dropped 5 bases, with 12 bases sitting between them. The CDR3 is 13 residues long. The CDR3 sequence: CASSQGTETEAFF. In DNA, the CDR3 is TGTGCCAGCAGCCAGGGGACGGAAACTGAAGCTTTCTTT.

V usage is TRBV7-9 and J usage is TRBJ2-3; weak D call: TRBD2 (6 bases). The CDR3 has 15 amino acids. CDR1 SEHNR and CDR2 FQNEAQ come from the germline V gene (reference sequence). Trimming pared 3 bases from V and 3 bases from J, leaving 13 bases between. Here the CDR3 reads CASSFGGVTTDTQYF. CDR3 DNA: TGTGCCAGCAGCTTTGGAGGGGTGACGACAGATACGCAGTATTTT.

The V and J genes are TRBV19 and TRBJ1-5, with 11 positions matching TRBD1. The germline V gene has CDR1 LNHDA and CDR2 SQIVND (reference sequence). Unmatched junction bases numbered 5, after V lost 2 bases and J lost 5 bases. This CDR3 is built from 16 residues. In nucleotides, the CDR3 is TGTGCCAGTAGTATATTCTCGGACAGGGGGCATCAGCCCCAGCATTTT. This gives the protein CASSIFSDRGHQPQHF.

J is TRBJ1-1 and V is TRBV29-1; TRBD1 agrees at 8 bases. CDR3 length: 15 residues. CDR1 and CDR2 from the germline V gene are SQVTM and ANQGSEA. The J segment lost 7 bases and the V segment lost 3 bases, leaving 13 bases of the junction unmatched. The CDR3 nucleotides are TGCAGCGTTGAGGTGGGACCCGACAGGGGACTTGAAGCTTTCTTT. This encodes CSVEVGPDRGLEAFF.

The V gene is TRBV7-2, the J gene TRBJ2-7; TRBD2 aligns across 10 bases. Per germline, CDR1 SGHTA and CDR2 FQGNSA. The trim removed 6 bases at V and 6 bases at J, leaving 11 bases unmatched. This CDR3 is 15 amino acids long. The CDR3: CASSPHSGRAGEQYF. CDR3 DNA sequence: TGTGCCAGCAGTCCCCACAGCGGGAGGGCCGGCGAGCAGTACTTC.

The rearrangement joins TRBV10-2 to TRBJ2-7; TRBD2 is a possible D gene (5 bases). The V and J ends lost 0 bases and 0 bases respectively, with 9 bases between them. The CDR3 runs 15 residues. Germline V gene sequence: CDR1 WSHSY, CDR2 SAAADI. In DNA form, the CDR3 reads TGCGCCAGCAGTGAGTCTACGGGATTCTCCTACGAGCAGTACTTC. It codes for CASSESTGFSYEQYF.

This chain uses TRBV9 with TRBJ2-1, with D maybe TRBD2 (5 bases). CDR3 size: 14 residues. The germline V gene encodes CDR1 SGDLS and CDR2 YYNGEE. With 7 bases removed from V and 0 bases from J, the gap between germline ends came to 11 bases. Here the CDR3 DNA reads TGTGCCAGCGGCGGGCCCAGCTCCTACAATGAGCAGTTCTTC. Encoded protein: CASGGPSSYNEQFF.

The chain carries TRBV28 and TRBJ2-7; 7 bases align to TRBD2. Unmatched junction bases numbered 4, after V lost 3 bases and J lost 2 bases. CDR1 is MDHEN, CDR2 SYDVKM, per germline. The CDR3 has 14 amino acids. CDR3: CASSFGTTTYEQYF. The DNA for the CDR3 is TGTGCCAGCAGTTTCGGGACTACAACCTACGAGCAGTACTTC. Based on the CDR3 plus reference TRBV28 and TRBJ2-7, the full variable domain is DVKVTQSSRYLVKRTGEKVFLECVQDMDHENMFWYRQDPGLGLRLIYFSYDVKMKEKGDIPEGYSVSREKKERFSLILESASTNQTSMYLCASSFGTTTYEQYFGPGTRLTVT.

This chain uses TRBV28 with TRBJ1-2, with 10 bases identical to TRBD1. Germline CDR1 is MDHEN and CDR2 is SYDVKM. J gave up 7 bases and V 7 bases, and 18 bases lay outside the gene matches. CDR3 length: 17 amino acids. In nucleotides, the CDR3 is TGTGCCAGCACCTTTATATCTCCGGGACAGGGGACGGGTGGCTACACCTTC. Protein product: CASTFISPGQGTGGYTF.